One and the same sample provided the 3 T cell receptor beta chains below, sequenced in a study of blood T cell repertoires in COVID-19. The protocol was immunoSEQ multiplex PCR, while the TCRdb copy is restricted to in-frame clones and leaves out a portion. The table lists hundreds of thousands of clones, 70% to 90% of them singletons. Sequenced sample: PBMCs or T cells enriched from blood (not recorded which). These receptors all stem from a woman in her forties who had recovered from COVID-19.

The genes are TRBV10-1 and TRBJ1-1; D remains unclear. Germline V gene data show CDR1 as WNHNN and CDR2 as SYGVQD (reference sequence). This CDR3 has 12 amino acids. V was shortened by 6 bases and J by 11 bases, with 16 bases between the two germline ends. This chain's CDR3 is CASSRGQVGAFF. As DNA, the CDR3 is TGCGCCAGCAGCCGCGGCCAAGTTGGCGCTTTCTTT.

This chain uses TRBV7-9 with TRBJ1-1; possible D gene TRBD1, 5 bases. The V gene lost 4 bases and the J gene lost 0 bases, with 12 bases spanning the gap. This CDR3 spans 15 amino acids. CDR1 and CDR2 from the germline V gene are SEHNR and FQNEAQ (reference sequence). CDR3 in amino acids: CASSSPTDMNTEAFF. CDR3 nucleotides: TGTGCCAGCAGCTCCCCGACAGATATGAACACTGAAGCTTTCTTT.

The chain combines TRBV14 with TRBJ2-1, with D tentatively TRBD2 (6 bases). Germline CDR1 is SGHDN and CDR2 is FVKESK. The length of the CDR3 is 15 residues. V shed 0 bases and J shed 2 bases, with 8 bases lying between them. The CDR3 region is CASSQDSGPYNEQFF. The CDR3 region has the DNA TGTGCCAGCAGCCAAGATAGCGGCCCCTACAATGAGCAGTTCTTC.